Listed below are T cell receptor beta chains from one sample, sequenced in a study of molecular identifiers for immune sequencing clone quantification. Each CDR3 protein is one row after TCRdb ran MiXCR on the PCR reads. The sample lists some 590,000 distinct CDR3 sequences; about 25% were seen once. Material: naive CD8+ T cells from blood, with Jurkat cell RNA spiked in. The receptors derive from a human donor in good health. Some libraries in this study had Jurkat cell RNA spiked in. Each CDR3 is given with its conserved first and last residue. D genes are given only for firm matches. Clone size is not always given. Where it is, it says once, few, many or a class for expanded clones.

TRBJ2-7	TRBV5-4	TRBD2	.	TGTGCCGGCAGCTTGGGGGTTAGCGGGAACCCCTACGAGCAGTACTTC	CAGSLGVSGNPYEQYF
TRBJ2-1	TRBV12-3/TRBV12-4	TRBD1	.	TGTGCCGGAAGTACAGGGGCGGGTGATAATGAGCAGTTCTTC	CAGSTGAGDNEQFF
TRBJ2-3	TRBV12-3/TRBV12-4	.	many	TGTGCCAGCAGTCCACAGACACCAGATACGCAGTATTTT	CASSPQTPDTQYF
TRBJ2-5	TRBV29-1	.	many	TGCAGCGCATATAGCGGAAACCAAGAGACCCAGTACTTC	CSAYSGNQETQYF
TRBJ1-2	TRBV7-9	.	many	TGTGCCAGCAGCTTAGATTTTATGGGTCCGAGCCCCATTTATGGCTACACCTTC	CASSLDFMGPSPIYGYTF
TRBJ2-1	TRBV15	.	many	TGTGCCACCAGCAGAGATGGGGCCCAGAATGAGCAGTTCTTC	CATSRDGAQNEQFF
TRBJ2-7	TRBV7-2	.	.	TGTGCCCGCAGCTTAGGCGGCCCCTACGAGCAGTACTTC	CARSLGGPYEQYF
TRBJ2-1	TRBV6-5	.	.	TGTGCCAGCAGTTATTACATGGGAACCTACAATGAGCAGTTCTTC	CASSYYMGTYNEQFF
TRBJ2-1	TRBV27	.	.	TGTGCCAGCAGGAGACCAGGGGGGAGCTCCTACAATGAGCAGTTCTTC	CASRRPGGSSYNEQFF
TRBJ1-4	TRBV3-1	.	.	TGTGCCAGCAGCCAGCGGGGCCCGGAGAGGAATGAAAAACTGTTTTTT	CASSQRGPERNEKLFF
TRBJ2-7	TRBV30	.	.	TGTGCCTGGAGTTCAGGGTTCTACGAGCAGTACTTC	CAWSSGFYEQYF
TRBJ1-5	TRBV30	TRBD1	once	TGTGTCTGGAGTGACGGAGTGGAGGCAGGGGGAGAGCCCCAGCATTTT	CVWSDGVEAGGEPQHF
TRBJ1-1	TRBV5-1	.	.	TGCGCCAGCAGCATCGCAGGGAACACTGAAGTTTTCTTT	CASSIAGNTEVFF
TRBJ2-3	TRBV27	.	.	TGTGCCTGCAGCAGACTAGGATCAGATACGCAGTATTTT	CACSRLGSDTQYF
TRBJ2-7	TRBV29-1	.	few	TGCAGCGTGACAGTGGACGAGCAGTACTTC	CSVTVDEQYF
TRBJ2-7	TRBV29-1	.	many	TGCAGCGTCCGGGACGTACCGGGCTACGAGCAGTACTTC	CSVRDVPGYEQYF
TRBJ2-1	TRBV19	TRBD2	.	TGTGCCAGTAGGTCCAATCTAGCGGGGGAAACCTACAATGAGCAGTTCTTC	CASRSNLAGETYNEQFF
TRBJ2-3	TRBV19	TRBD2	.	TGTGCCAGTAGTATAGACGGGACTAGCGGGAGTGCAGATACGCAGTATTTT	CASSIDGTSGSADTQYF
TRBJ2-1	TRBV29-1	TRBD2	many	TGCAGCGTTGAGGTTGGGAGGGGTTATCAGTTCTTC	CSVEVGRGYQFF
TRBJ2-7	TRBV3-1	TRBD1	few	TGTGCCAGCAGCCCAGAAGCCGGGACAGGGCGGTATGAGCAGTACTTC	CASSPEAGTGRYEQYF
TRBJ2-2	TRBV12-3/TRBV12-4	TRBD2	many	TGTGCCAGCAGCGATTGGGGACTAGCGGGGGCCAAAAACACCGGGGAGCTGTTTTTT	CASSDWGLAGAKNTGELFF
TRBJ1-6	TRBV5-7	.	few	TGTGCCAGCAGCTTAAACAGGGATTATTCACCCCTCCACTTT	CASSLNRDYSPLHF
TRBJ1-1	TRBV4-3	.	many	TGCGCCAGCAGTGCTGGACCTTTGGGCACTGAAGCTTTCTTT	CASSAGPLGTEAFF
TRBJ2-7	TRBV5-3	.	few	TGTGCCAGCAGCTCGGTCGGCGGGACCCGAGAAAACGAGCAGTACTTC	CASSSVGGTRENEQYF
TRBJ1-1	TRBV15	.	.	TGTGCCACCAGCGGTCGACAGGCCCTACTTCGGACTGAAGCTTTCTTT	CATSGRQALLRTEAFF
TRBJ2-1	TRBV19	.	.	TGTGCCAGTGCCCGCAGGGGCCGAGATGTGCAGTTCTTC	CASARRGRDVQFF
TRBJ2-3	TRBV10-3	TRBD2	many	TGTGCCATCAGTCCAACTAGCGGGGCTACAGATACGCAGTATTTT	CAISPTSGATDTQYF
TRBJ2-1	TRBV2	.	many	TGTGCCAGCAGATCATACCTTCCTGAGCAGTTCTTC	CASRSYLPEQFF
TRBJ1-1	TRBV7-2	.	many	TGTGCCAGCAGCTTAGACAGGGCCACTGAAGCTTTCTTT	CASSLDRATEAFF
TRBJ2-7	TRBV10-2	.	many	TGCGCCAGCAGTGAGTCGCAGCAGGAGCAGTACTTC	CASSESQQEQYF
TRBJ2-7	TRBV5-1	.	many	TGCGCCAGCAGCTTGTGGGGCGGAACTAGTTACGAGCAGTACTTC	CASSLWGGTSYEQYF
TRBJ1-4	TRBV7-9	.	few	TGTGCCAGCAGCTTAGTAGCAGAGAAAAAACTGTTTTTT	CASSLVAEKKLFF
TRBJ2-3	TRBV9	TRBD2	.	TGTGCCAGCAGCGTAGTTGCGGGAGCATCAGATACGCAGTATTTT	CASSVVAGASDTQYF
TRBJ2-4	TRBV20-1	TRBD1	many	TGCAGTGCTAGATTCGGACAGGTTAAAAACATTCAGTACTTC	CSARFGQVKNIQYF
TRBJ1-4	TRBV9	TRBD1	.	TGTGCCAGCAGCTCCCGACAGGGCGACGAAAAACTGTTTTTT	CASSSRQGDEKLFF
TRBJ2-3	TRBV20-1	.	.	TGCAGTGCTAGAGGAACGAGGGCCGGGTTCGATTTTGGCACAGATACGCAGTATTTT	CSARGTRAGFDFGTDTQYF
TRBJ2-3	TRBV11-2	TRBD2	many	TGTGCCAGCAGCTTAGAAGCGGGGGCCCCCACAGATACGCAGTATTTT	CASSLEAGAPTDTQYF
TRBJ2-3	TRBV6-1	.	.	TGTGCCAGCAGTGACATTCAGGGGCATCCCACAGATACGCAGTATTTT	CASSDIQGHPTDTQYF
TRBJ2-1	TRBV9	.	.	TGTGCCAGCAGCCGGAAGGACTTAACCTACAATGAGCAGTTCTTC	CASSRKDLTYNEQFF
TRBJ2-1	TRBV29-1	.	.	TGCAGCGTTGAGGTGATGTTATCAAATGAGCAGTTCTTC	CSVEVMLSNEQFF
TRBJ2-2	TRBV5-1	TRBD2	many	TGCGCCAGCAGCCCGTCCAGCGGGAGGACGGACACCGGGGAGCTGTTTTTT	CASSPSSGRTDTGELFF
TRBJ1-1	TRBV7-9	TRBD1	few	TGTGCCAGCAGCCAAGGGACAGTCGCGCCCAAAGCTTTCTTT	CASSQGTVAPKAFF
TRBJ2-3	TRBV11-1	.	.	TGTGCCAGCAGCCCTCCGACAGTCTCTGGCACAGATACGCAGTATTTT	CASSPPTVSGTDTQYF
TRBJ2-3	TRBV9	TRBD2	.	TGTGCCAGCAGCGTAGTGGCGGCTAGCGGCGATACGCAGTATTTT	CASSVVAASGDTQYF
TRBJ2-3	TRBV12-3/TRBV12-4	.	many	TGTGCCAGCAGTTCATTTGGGCCCGCAGATACGCAGTATTTT	CASSSFGPADTQYF
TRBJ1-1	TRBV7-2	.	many	TGTGCCAGCAGCTTGGTGCCGGACTTCATCCCTGAAGCTTTCTTT	CASSLVPDFIPEAFF
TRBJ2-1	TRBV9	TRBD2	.	TGTACCAGCAGCGTATCAAGGACTAGCGGGTCCAATGAGCAGTTCTTC	CTSSVSRTSGSNEQFF
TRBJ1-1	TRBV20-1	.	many	TGCAGTGCTAGTTTGACCCATGGGGGCACTGAAGCTTTCTTT	CSASLTHGGTEAFF
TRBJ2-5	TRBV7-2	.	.	TGTGCCCGCAGCACAGACCCGTACCAAGAGCCCCCGTACTTC	CARSTDPYQEPPYF
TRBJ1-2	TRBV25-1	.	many	TGTGCCAGCAGTGACTGGGCGCCGGACTATGGCTACACCTTC	CASSDWAPDYGYTF
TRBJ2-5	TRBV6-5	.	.	TGTGCCAGCAGTTACAGAGGGCACGAGACCCAGTACTTC	CASSYRGHETQYF
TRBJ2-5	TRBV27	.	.	TGTGCCAGCAGTCAATATCCCGGACTGGGACAAGAGACCCAGTACTTC	CASSQYPGLGQETQYF
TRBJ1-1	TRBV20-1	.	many	TGCAGTGCTAGAGGAATGATAGGGAGCACTGAAGCTTTCTTT	CSARGMIGSTEAFF
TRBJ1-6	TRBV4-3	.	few	TGCGCCAGCAGCCAAGATCAGGGCCCCTCCTATAATTCACCCCTCCACTTT	CASSQDQGPSYNSPLHF